Each of the 22 T cell receptor beta chains below was sequenced from the same sample in a study of blood T cell repertoires in COVID-19. Assay used: immunoSEQ multiplex PCR; TCRdb lists only in-frame clones, some missing. The sample includes some 31,000 clones, about 91% of them seen just once. The sample was peripheral blood. These receptor sequences come from a human donor with active COVID-19. The donor label of this sample is uncertain.

The V and J genes are TRBV6-1 and TRBJ2-7; 10 bases line up with TRBD2. V shed 0 bases, J shed 3 bases, and the junction held 5 bases outside the gene matches. Germline values: CDR1 MNHNS, CDR2 SASEGT. The CDR3 loop spans 16 amino acids. The CDR3 protein is CASSEAEGLAVYEQYF. In nucleotides, the CDR3 is TGTGCCAGCAGTGAAGCGGAAGGACTAGCGGTCTACGAGCAGTACTTC.

This clone was picked up one time. This chain uses TRBV2 with TRBJ2-1; 13 bases align to TRBD2. The CDR3 consists of 19 residues. Germline-derived CDR1 and CDR2 are SNHLY and FYNNEI. J lost 2 bases, V lost 1 base, and 8 bases had no gene match. The CDR3 sequence is CASSEGTSGSIVTYNEQFF. DNA of the CDR3: TGTGCCAGCAGTGAAGGGACTAGCGGGAGCATCGTCACCTACAATGAGCAGTTCTTC.

This clone appeared a single time. The CDR3 coding sequence is TGTGCCAGGCACCGGGACAGGGGTTTTGGGCAGTTCTTC. It encodes CARHRDRGFGQFF. The genes are TRBV2 and TRBJ2-1; 10 bases agree with TRBD1. V dropped 9 bases and J dropped 12; count of bases not matched to a gene: 11. The CDR3 loop spans 13 amino acids. Germline V gives CDR1 SNHLY, CDR2 FYNNEI.

The chain uses TRBV7-8 and TRBJ2-3; 7 bases match TRBD1. The CDR3 extends over 15 amino acids. V lost 3 bases to trimming and J lost 2 bases; unmatched junction nucleotides: 5. Per the germline V gene, CDR1 is SGHVS and CDR2 is FQNEAQ. CDR3 loop: CASSFETGHTDTQYF. The CDR3 nucleotides are TGTGCCAGCAGCTTCGAGACAGGGCACACAGATACGCAGTATTTT.

The rearrangement links TRBV5-1 to TRBJ1-6, with D possibly TRBD1 on 5 matching bases. Germline-derived CDR1 and CDR2 are SGHRS and YFSETQ. The CDR3 loop spans 14 amino acids. V was clipped by 4 bases and J by 9 bases, with 14 bases between them. DNA of the CDR3: TGCGCCAGCAGCATCGGACAAGCCCGTTCACCCCTCCACTTT. It is translated as CASSIGQARSPLHF.

This clone showed up just once. V is TRBV27 and J is TRBJ2-7; tentative D call: TRBD1 (5 bases). This CDR3 has 14 residues. The V gene lost 6 bases and the J gene lost 0 bases, with 12 bases spanning the gap. Germline loops: CDR1 MNHEY, CDR2 SMNVEV (reference sequence). The DNA for the CDR3 is TGTGCCAGCAGGAACAGGTGGAGCTCCTACGAGCAGTACTTC. The encoded protein is CASRNRWSSYEQYF.

J is TRBJ2-7 and V is TRBV5-4; D perhaps matches TRBD1 (5 bases). V shed 0 bases and J shed 2 bases, with 9 bases lying between them. There are 14 residues in the CDR3. Germline CDR1 and CDR2: SGHNT and YYREEE (reference sequence). CDR3 protein: CASSLGQPPYEQYF. The CDR3 nucleotides read TGTGCCAGCAGCTTGGGACAGCCTCCCTACGAGCAGTACTTC.

This chain joins TRBV11-2 and TRBJ2-1, with 9 bases identical to TRBD2. Germline V gene sequence: CDR1 SGHAT, CDR2 FQNNGV. The V gene end was trimmed by 5 bases and the J gene end by 0 bases; junction bases not matched to a gene: 8. There are 17 residues in the CDR3. CDR3 DNA: TGTGCCAGCAGCGGAGCGGTGACTAGCGGCTCCTACAATGAGCAGTTCTTC. Amino acids: CASSGAVTSGSYNEQFF.

The V call is TRBV12-3 or TRBV12-4, the J call TRBJ1-2, with 7 bases aligning to TRBD1. CDR3 size: 13 residues. V was pared by 6 bases and J by 7 bases, with 8 bases of the junction left unmatched. CDR3 sequence: CASRIRGRSGYTF. CDR3 DNA sequence: TGTGCCAGCAGGATCAGGGGGAGGTCTGGCTACACCTTC.

The chain links TRBV28 to TRBJ1-1; no reliable D call. Trimming removed 7 bases at V and 3 bases at J, with 12 bases between. The CDR3 has 13 amino acids. Germline-derived CDR1 and CDR2 are MDHEN and SYDVKM. The CDR3 protein is CASTYEPHTEAFF. The CDR3 region has the DNA TGTGCCAGCACCTACGAGCCCCACACTGAAGCTTTCTTT.

The CDR3 nucleotides are TGTGCCAGCAGCCACCCCTTCCCTAGCTCTGGAAACACCATATATTTT. It yields the protein CASSHPFPSSGNTIYF. This chain links TRBV3-1 (or the pseudogene TRBV3-2) with TRBJ1-3, with D unclear. This CDR3 has 16 residues. CDR1 is LGHDT and CDR2 is YNNKEL in the germline V gene (reference sequence). V was clipped by 3 bases and J by 0 bases, with 12 bases between them.

In this sample, this clone turned up once. The chain carries TRBV14 and TRBJ1-1; 7 bases are a match to TRBD1. This CDR3 spans 15 amino acids. Trimming cost V 6 bases and J 4 bases; bases outside gene matches: 11. Germline V gives CDR1 SGHDN, CDR2 FVKESK. The CDR3 spells CASRLPGTVTTEAFF. CDR3 sequence (DNA): TGTGCCAGCAGGCTTCCCGGGACAGTGACCACTGAAGCTTTCTTT.

The V call is TRBV7-9, the J call TRBJ1-1; D unclear. Per the germline V gene, CDR1 is SEHNR and CDR2 is FQNEAQ (reference sequence). V lost 1 base and J lost 1, with 13 bases in between. This CDR3 is 16 amino acids long. In DNA, the CDR3 is TGTGCCAGCAGCTTAGAGCGGGGATCAGGGAACACTGAAGCTTTCTTT. Amino acid sequence: CASSLERGSGNTEAFF.

This chain joins TRBV3-1 (or the pseudogene TRBV3-2) and TRBJ2-7, with TRBD2 identical over 12 bases. The CDR3 is 19 residues long. The germline V gene has CDR1 LGHDT and CDR2 YNNKEL (reference sequence). V shed 4 bases, J shed 0 bases, and the junction held 13 bases outside the gene matches. The CDR3 reads CASSPTRGLAGGSSYEQYF. Written as DNA, the CDR3 is TGTGCCAGCAGCCCCACTCGGGGGCTAGCGGGAGGGAGCTCCTACGAGCAGTACTTC.

The gene calls are TRBV5-1 and TRBJ2-7; D call uncertain. Trimming removed 5 bases at V and 0 bases at J, with 15 bases between. Germline V lookup: CDR1 SGHRS, CDR2 YFSETQ. This CDR3 comprises 15 residues. The CDR3 reads CASSPPAGSSYEQYF. The CDR3 nucleotides read TGCGCCAGCAGTCCCCCCGCAGGTAGCTCCTACGAGCAGTACTTC.

This clone was picked up one time. CDR3 sequence (DNA): TGTGCCAGCAGCTTAGTGACAGGGTGGCCAGATACGCAGTATTTT. This gives the protein CASSLVTGWPDTQYF. This chain links TRBV7-9 with TRBJ2-3, with 7 bases aligning to TRBD1. Trimming took 1 base from V and 4 from J; bases not matched to a gene: 5. CDR1 is SEHNR and CDR2 is FQNEAQ in the germline V gene (reference sequence). The CDR3 runs to 15 residues.

The chain uses TRBV5-1 and TRBJ2-3; TRBD1 matches 8 bases. The length of the CDR3 is 16 residues. Germline V CDR1 and CDR2: SGHRS, YFSETQ. V lost 4 bases to trimming and J lost 3 bases; unmatched junction nucleotides: 10. The CDR3, as DNA: TGCGCCAGCAGCCCGGGGACAGGTTCTGGTACAGATACGCAGTATTTT. Translated, it gives CASSPGTGSGTDTQYF. Using reference TRBV5-1 and TRBJ2-3 for the parts outside the CDR3, the full variable domain is KAGVTQTPRYLIKTRGQQVTLSCSPISGHRSVSWYQQTPGQGLQFLFEYFSETQRNKGNFPGRFSGRQFSNSRSEMNVSTLELGDSALYLCASSPGTGSGTDTQYFGPGTRLTVL.

V and J are TRBV6-6 and TRBJ1-2; D gene unclear. The CDR3 loop spans 15 amino acids. Trimming stripped 0 bases from V and 4 bases from J, with 12 bases between. In germline, CDR1 is MNHNY, CDR2 SVGAGI (reference sequence). CDR3 bases: TGTGCCAGCAGTTACTCTGAGGGCGGGAGCTATGGCTACACCTTC. This translates into CASSYSEGGSYGYTF.

The chain recombines TRBV27 with TRBJ2-2; 13 bases are shared with TRBD2. V shed 6 bases, J shed 4 bases, and the junction held 11 bases outside the gene matches. This CDR3 has 18 amino acids. CDR1 MNHEY and CDR2 SMNVEV come from the germline V gene (reference sequence). The CDR3 region is CASRLLTGTSGATGELFF. CDR3 nucleotide sequence: TGTGCCAGCAGACTCCTAACCGGGACTAGCGGGGCCACCGGGGAGCTGTTTTTT.

The V call is TRBV7-8, the J call TRBJ2-7, with 9 positions matching TRBD2. This CDR3 contains 17 residues. CDR1 SGHVS and CDR2 FQNEAQ come from the germline V gene. V gave up 1 base and J gave up 1 base; unmatched junction bases: 8. The CDR3 loop is CASSLVGVSGGSYEQYF. CDR3 nucleotide sequence: TGTGCCAGCAGCTTAGTAGGGGTTAGCGGGGGTTCCTACGAGCAGTACTTC. The whole variable domain, filled in from reference TRBV7-8 and TRBJ2-7, reads GAGVSQSPRYKVAKRGQDVALRCDPISGHVSLFWYQQALGQGPEFLTYFQNEAQLDKSGLPSDRFFAERPEGSVSTLKIQRTQQEDSAVYLCASSLVGVSGGSYEQYFGPGTRLTVT.

J is TRBJ1-1 and V is TRBV23-1, with no clear D. TRBV23-1 is filed as an ORF, its function uncertain. The CDR3 spans 15 residues. Trimming pared 1 base from V and 2 bases from J, leaving 11 bases between. In DNA, the CDR3 is TGCGCCAGCAGTCAATTTGGTCGACTAAACACTGAAGCTTTCTTT. This codes for CASSQFGRLNTEAFF.

This chain uses TRBV4-2 with TRBJ2-5; TRBD2 agrees at 7 bases. V trimming: 1 base; J trimming: 1 base; junction bases outside the gene matches: 12. The CDR3 consists of 18 residues. Per germline, CDR1 LGHNA and CDR2 YNFKEQ. CDR3 in amino acids: CASSQAGGISGFQETQYF. The DNA of the CDR3 is TGTGCCAGCAGCCAAGCAGGTGGCATTAGCGGGTTCCAAGAGACCCAGTACTTC.